These T cell receptor beta chains were read from a single sample in a study of blood T cell repertoires in COVID-19. Some clones are missing from TCRdb's copy, which holds only in-frame ones; the method was immunoSEQ multiplex PCR. The sample contains 200,000 to 300,000 clones, roughly 90% of which appear only once. Input material: PBMCs or T cells enriched from blood (not recorded which). All receptors come from a man in his forties or fifties who had recovered from COVID-19. Both conserved end residues are part of each CDR3. The D gene is left open where the match is weak. Clone sizes are given selectively: once, few, many, or a class where the clone is expanded.

>.|TRBV6-2/TRBV6-3|TRBJ1-1|.
TGTGCCAGCAGCCTGGCCCTGAACACTGAAGCTTTCTTT
CASSLALNTEAFF
>TRBD1|TRBV6-2/TRBV6-3|TRBJ2-3|.
TGTGCCAGCAGCCCCACAGGGGTCAACACAGATACGCAGTATTTT
CASSPTGVNTDTQYF
>.|TRBV29-1|TRBJ2-7|.
TGCAGCGTCGAAGGAGGGCAGACCTACGAGCAGTACTTC
CSVEGGQTYEQYF
>TRBD2|TRBV19|TRBJ2-2|.
TGTGCCAGTAGTCCAAGGGGTAGCGGGGGGTCCGGGGAGCTGTTTTTT
CASSPRGSGGSGELFF
>.|TRBV30|TRBJ2-5|.
TGTGCCTGGAGTATGGGACTGGGGCAGACCCAGTACTTC
CAWSMGLGQTQYF
>.|TRBV7-9|TRBJ2-5|.
TGTGCCAGCAGCGGAGGACTACTAGAGACCCAGTACTTC
CASSGGLLETQYF
>.|TRBV12-3/TRBV12-4|TRBJ1-1|.
TGTGCCAGCAGTTTATTTCTGGGAGACGAAGCTTTCTTT
CASSLFLGDEAFF
>.|TRBV2|TRBJ2-3|.
TGTGCCAGCAGTGAAGGACAGGCGGTTACAGATACGCAGTATTTT
CASSEGQAVTDTQYF
>.|TRBV3-1/TRBV3-2|TRBJ2-5|.
TGTGCCAGCAGACCGGACTCAGAAGAGACCCAGTACTTC
CASRPDSEETQYF
>TRBD2|TRBV28|TRBJ2-1|.
TGTGCCAGCAGTTTACTAGCGGGAGCTGATAATGAGCAGTTCTTC
CASSLLAGADNEQFF
>.|TRBV18|TRBJ1-5|.
TGTGCCAGCTCACCCGAGGTCAACAATCAGCCCCAGCATTTT
CASSPEVNNQPQHF
>TRBD1|TRBV27|TRBJ1-5|.
TGTGCCAGCAGTTCCGGGACAGGGGGCTCCTATAGCAATCAGCCCCAGCATTTT
CASSSGTGGSYSNQPQHF
>.|TRBV7-3|TRBJ2-2|.
TGTGCCAGCAGCTCCACTCAGGGACACCATTCGAACACCGGGGAGCTGTTTTTT
CASSSTQGHHSNTGELFF
>.|TRBV27|TRBJ2-4|.
TGTGCCAGCAGTTTGGGTGGCGGTCCTATAGCCAAAAACATTCAGTACTTC
CASSLGGGPIAKNIQYF
>.|TRBV28|TRBJ1-1|.
TGTGCCAGCAGTTTTCTAGGGGTGGAAGCTTTCTTT
CASSFLGVEAFF
>TRBD1|TRBV4-1|TRBJ2-4|few
TGCGCCAGCAGCCCACCGCCGGGACAGGGGAACATTCAGTACTTC
CASSPPPGQGNIQYF
>TRBD2|TRBV27|TRBJ2-3|.
TGTGCCAGCAGTTTAAATGGCGGGAGCTTAGGCACAGATACGCAGTATTTT
CASSLNGGSLGTDTQYF
>.|TRBV7-9|TRBJ2-7|.
TGTGCCACCCAGGGACTGAAATACGAGCAGTACTTC
CATQGLKYEQYF
>TRBD2|TRBV9|TRBJ2-3|.
TGTGCCAGCAGCGTTAAGGCGGGGGGCCTTCTCTGGCAGTATTTT
CASSVKAGGLLWQYF
>TRBD1|TRBV19|TRBJ1-1|.
TGTGCCAGTAGTGACCGCAAGGGGGCGGGATGGACTGAAGCTTTCTTT
CASSDRKGAGWTEAFF
>TRBD1|TRBV5-5|TRBJ2-2|.
TGTGCCAGCAGCTTGGCGGCCGGGACAGGGCCAGCCGGGGCCGGGGAGCTGTTTTTT
CASSLAAGTGPAGAGELFF
>TRBD2|TRBV7-9|TRBJ2-6|.
TGTGCCAGCAGCTTAGCGCGGGGGGCAGGGGCCAACGTCCTGACTTTC
CASSLARGAGANVLTF
>.|TRBV28|TRBJ1-6|.
TGTGCCAGCGGACGAGGGGGGGGCAAACGAAATTCACCCCTCCACTTT
CASGRGGGKRNSPLHF
>TRBD1|TRBV7-8|TRBJ1-5|few
TGTGCCAGCAGTTCAATGGACAGGGGCGATCAGCCCCAGCATTTT
CASSSMDRGDQPQHF
>TRBD1|TRBV28|TRBJ1-6|.
TGTGCCAGCGAAGGACAGGGGGGGAATTCACCCCTCCACTTT
CASEGQGGNSPLHF
>TRBD1|TRBV27|TRBJ2-1|few
TGTGCCAGCAGACCCCGACAGGGTGCCTACAATGAGCAGTTCTTC
CASRPRQGAYNEQFF
>.|TRBV19|TRBJ2-1|.
TGTGCCAGTAGTACCATCCGGGGGAGCGGACTGTACAATGAGCAGTTCTTC
CASSTIRGSGLYNEQFF
>.|TRBV6-2/TRBV6-3|TRBJ1-3|once
TGTGCCAGCAGCCCATCGGCAGGCGGAAACACCATATATTTT
CASSPSAGGNTIYF
>.|TRBV28|TRBJ1-1|.
TGTGCCAGCAGTTACAGGATGAACACTGAAGCTTTCTTT
CASSYRMNTEAFF
>TRBD1|TRBV7-3|TRBJ2-6|.
TGTGCCAGCAGCTTATTTGGCAGGGCAGGGGGCGCGGGCGTCCTGACTTTC
CASSLFGRAGGAGVLTF
>.|TRBV7-8|TRBJ2-1|.
TGTGCCAGCAGCCGGCGGACTACCCTCAATGAGCAGTTCTTC
CASSRRTTLNEQFF
>TRBD1|TRBV6-5|TRBJ2-7|.
TGTGCCAGCTATACGAGGAACAGGGGAGCGTACGAGCAGTACTTC
CASYTRNRGAYEQYF
>TRBD2|TRBV2|TRBJ2-5|.
TGTGCCAGCAGTGAGGGACTAGCGGGGGGCCAAGAGACCCAGTACTTC
CASSEGLAGGQETQYF
>.|TRBV7-9|TRBJ1-1|.
TGTGCCAGCAAGACCTCAGGGATGACTGAAGCTTTCTTT
CASKTSGMTEAFF
>TRBD1|TRBV12-5|TRBJ2-6|.
TGTGCTAGTGGTGCAGGGGGCGCAGGTGGGGCCAACGTCCTGACTTTC
CASGAGGAGGANVLTF
>TRBD1|TRBV7-6|TRBJ1-4|.
TGTGCCAGCAGTCCAGATACAGGGGAGGATGAAAAACTGTTTTTT
CASSPDTGEDEKLFF
>TRBD1|TRBV11-3|TRBJ2-1|.
TGTGCCAGCAGCCACCCAACAGGGGTTGGGGAGCAGTTCTTC
CASSHPTGVGEQFF
>TRBD2|TRBV19|TRBJ2-7|.
TGTGCCAGTAGTACGGGACCCGGGGGGGTGGAGCAGTACTTC
CASSTGPGGVEQYF
>.|TRBV30|TRBJ1-5|.
TGTGCCTGGAGTTTCCACGGGCGGGGCAATCAGCCCCAGCATTTT
CAWSFHGRGNQPQHF
>.|TRBV5-1|TRBJ2-1|.
TGCGCCAGCAGCCAGTACAATGAGCAGTTCTTC
CASSQYNEQFF
>.|TRBV5-6|TRBJ2-7|once
TGTGCCAGCAGCTTTGAAGTCGGGAGTAGGAGTACTTACGAGCAGTACTTC
CASSFEVGSRSTYEQYF
>TRBD2|TRBV4-3|TRBJ2-1|.
TGCGCCAGCAGCAGGGAACTAGCGGACGCCTGGGATGAGCAGTTCTTC
CASSRELADAWDEQFF
>.|TRBV18|TRBJ1-5|.
TGTGCCAGCTCACTGAGATATGGCAATCAGCCCCAGCATTTT
CASSLRYGNQPQHF
>.|TRBV3-1/TRBV3-2|TRBJ2-1|.
TGTGCTAGTCGCAGGGGTCGCTCCTACAATGAGCAGTTCTTC
CASRRGRSYNEQFF
>.|TRBV5-1|TRBJ2-2|.
TGCGCCAGCAGCTCGGTCCGGGTCACCACCCCCTCTAACACCGGGGAGCTGTTTTTT
CASSSVRVTTPSNTGELFF
>.|TRBV18|TRBJ2-5|once
TGTGCCAGCTCACCGCTACGTCAAGAGACCCAGTACTTC
CASSPLRQETQYF
>.|TRBV7-3|TRBJ2-5|.
TGTGCCAGCAGCTTAGGTACACCCCAAGAGACCCAGTACTTC
CASSLGTPQETQYF